This TCR beta chain originates from a study of metastatic and nonmetastatic thyroid tumors. Background on the study: Where malignant and benign thyroid patients were concerned, repertoires were compared across blood and tumor or nodule tissue.

This clone was detected many times. Its antigen is not known. Trimming removed 2 bases at V and 0 bases at J, with 11 bases between. Per germline, CDR1 SNHLY and CDR2 FYNNEI. The CDR3 is 16 amino acids. Original methodology: Construction of a distant-metastasis classifier for papillary thyroid cancer relied on CDR3 differences across clinicopathological groups. TCRdb re-analyzed the PCR reads using MiXCR. In this record, the V and J calls reflect TCRdb's handling and not the investigators' own analysis. The sample consists of about 52,000 clones, around a sixth of them appearing once. Prior to thyroid surgery, none of the patients had received any treatment. Study findings and constraints: Patients with malignant thyroid tumors reportedly had significantly higher TCR beta diversity than those with benign nodules, in blood and tumor.

The receptor comes from a female donor with papillary thyroid cancer or a benign thyroid nodule (not recorded which). Some clones in this sample may be carry-over from other donors' samples. Sample: blood. J is TRBJ2-1 and V is TRBV2; no reliable D call. The CDR3 reads CASSELSFSSYNEQFF. The CDR3 coding sequence is TGTGCCAGCAGTGAATTATCCTTCAGCTCCTACAATGAGCAGTTCTTC.